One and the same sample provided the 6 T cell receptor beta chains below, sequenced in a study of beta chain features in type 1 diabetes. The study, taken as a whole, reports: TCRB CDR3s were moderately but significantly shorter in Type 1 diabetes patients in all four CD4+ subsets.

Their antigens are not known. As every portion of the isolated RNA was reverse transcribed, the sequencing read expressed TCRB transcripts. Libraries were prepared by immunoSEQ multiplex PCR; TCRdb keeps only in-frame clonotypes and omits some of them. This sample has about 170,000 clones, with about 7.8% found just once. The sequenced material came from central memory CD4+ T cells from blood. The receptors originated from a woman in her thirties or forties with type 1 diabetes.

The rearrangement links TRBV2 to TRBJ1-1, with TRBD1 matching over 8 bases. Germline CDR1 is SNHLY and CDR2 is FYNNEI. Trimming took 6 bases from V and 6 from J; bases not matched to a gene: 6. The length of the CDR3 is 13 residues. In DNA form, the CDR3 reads TGTGCCAGCAGAGGACAGGGACGAGCTGAAGCTTTCTTT. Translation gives CASRGQGRAEAFF.

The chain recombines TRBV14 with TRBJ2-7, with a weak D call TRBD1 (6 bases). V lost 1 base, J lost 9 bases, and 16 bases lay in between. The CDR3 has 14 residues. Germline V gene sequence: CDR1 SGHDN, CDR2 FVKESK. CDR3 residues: CASSQVTTGTTQYF. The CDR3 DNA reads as TGTGCCAGCAGCCAAGTGACCACAGGGACGACGCAGTACTTC.

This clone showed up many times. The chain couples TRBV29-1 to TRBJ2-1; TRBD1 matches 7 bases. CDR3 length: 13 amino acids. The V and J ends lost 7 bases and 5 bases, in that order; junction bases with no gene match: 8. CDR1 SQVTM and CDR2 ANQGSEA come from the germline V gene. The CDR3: CSGRQGNDNEQFF. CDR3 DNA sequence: TGCAGCGGTAGACAGGGAAATGACAATGAGCAGTTCTTC.

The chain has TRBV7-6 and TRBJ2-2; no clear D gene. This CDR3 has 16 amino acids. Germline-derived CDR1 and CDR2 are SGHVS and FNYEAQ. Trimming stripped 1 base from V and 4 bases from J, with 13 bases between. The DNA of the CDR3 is TGTGCCAGCAGCTTAGTGGCGGTCTCGGGCACCGGGGAGCTGTTTTTT. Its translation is CASSLVAVSGTGELFF.

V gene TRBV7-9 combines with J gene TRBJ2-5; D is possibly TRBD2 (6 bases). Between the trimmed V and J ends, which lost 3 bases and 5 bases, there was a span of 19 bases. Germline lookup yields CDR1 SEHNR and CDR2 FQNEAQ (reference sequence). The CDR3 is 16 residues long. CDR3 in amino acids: CASSLGSGDWSETQYF. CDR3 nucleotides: TGTGCCAGCAGCTTGGGTAGCGGTGATTGGTCGGAGACCCAGTACTTC.

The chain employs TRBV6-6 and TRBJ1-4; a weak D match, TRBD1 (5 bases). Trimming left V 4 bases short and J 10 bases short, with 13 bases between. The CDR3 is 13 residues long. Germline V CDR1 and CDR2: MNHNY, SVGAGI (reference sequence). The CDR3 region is CASSLSRVGKLFF. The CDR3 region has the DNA TGTGCCAGCAGTTTATCCAGGGTGGGAAAACTGTTTTTT.